The clone carrying this T cell receptor (beta chain) has a handful of counts. Its antigen is unknown. Patients having uncontrolled infection, another autoimmune disease, pregnancy or lactation were not included. These data belong to a study of T cells in Graves' hyperthyroidism and ophthalmopathy. The study, taken as a whole, reports: Clonotypes that were expanded in thyroid above 0.001 mostly appeared in blood too. Before onset, by a median of 6.5 months, the model predicted ophthalmopathy.

Amplification of TCR beta CDR3 regions used RNA as the template. First-round RT-PCR targeting the TCR CDR3 was performed with the HTBI primer set. TCRdb re-derived calls from the multiplex PCR reads in MiXCR, one entry per CDR3 protein. The sample lists fewer than 350,000 distinct CDR3 sequences; roughly 20% were seen once. The CDR3 is 17 residues long. CDR1 is LGHDT and CDR2 is YNNKEL in the germline V gene (reference sequence). V lost 1 base to trimming and J lost 0 bases, with 15 bases between them. V and J are TRBV3-1 and TRBJ1-1, with D possibly matching TRBD1 (6 bases). Sequencing was carried out using blood. The sequence was obtained from a man aged 50-60 years with Graves' ophthalmopathy. The CDR3 bases are TGTGCCAGCAGCCAAGCGGCAGGGGTTGTCGTGAACACTGAAGCTTTCTTT. It translates to CASSQAAGVVVNTEAFF.